This TCR beta chain is from a study of cytomegalovirus exposure and HLA in healthy donors (dated by TCRdb to the late 2010s). For context, the study as a whole: In an earlier analysis of under 750 of the donors, approximately 300 Gb of sequence data and 117 million unique TCR beta sequences from about 190 million T cells were reported. An early release that covered some 640 HLA-typed donors contained approximately 320 gigabases of sequencing data and some 87 million unique TCR sequences. Of the roughly 400 genotyped donors, 65% to 90% fell in the genetic ancestry cluster associated with self-reported Caucasian donors. The study aimed to test whether cataloging public T cell receptors could reveal signatures of past pathogen exposure. The T cell repertoires of 666 subjects were profiled by immunosequencing and related to cytomegalovirus serostatus. A separate validation cohort of over a hundred different subjects was used in addition to the roughly 620-subject first cohort. To predict cytomegalovirus infection status, the study combined high-throughput TCR immunosequencing, statistical association of individual TCRs with disease status, and machine learning. To study patterns of TCR occurrence, a later analysis re-analyzed previously published TCR beta repertoires from 700 or so donors and added high-resolution HLA genotyping. The later analysis used no new phenotypic data to find candidate immune exposures, relying instead on TCR beta sequences and their occurrence across donors. To decide whether each TCR beta V gene segment behaved as functional or pseudogenic, an earlier analysis of 587 of the donors relied on high-throughput TCR beta sequencing. Donor age, sex, ethnicity and CMV serostatus were compiled alongside the repertoire data. Genome-wide SNP genotypes for about 60% of the roughly 670 donors were used in a later genetic analysis, which treated that subset as a discovery cohort. Every discovery cohort repertoire had been produced on one sequencing platform. Class I and class II HLA loci were covered by the typing at four-digit resolution. The number of donors typed differed by locus, with 629-630 for A, B, C, DRB1 and DQB1, more than 500 for DQA1, 606 for DPA1, and 400 to 490 for DPB1. A handful of DR-DQ haplotypes were handled as single units for association and clustering because linkage in the cohort was strong. On average, roughly 200,000 unique TCR beta nucleotide sequences were sequenced per donor among more than 350 genotyped donors of the cohort, with roughly 20% of those sequences being non-productive. What the research found in general, with its limitations: In a later genetic analysis, fewer N-insertions in productive TCRs were reported among donors in an Asian-associated ancestry cluster than the roughly 640-donor mean. Presence/absence analyses assumed roughly uniform sequencing depth across donors, an assumption that may not hold. A later analysis found that HLA-associated TCR beta chains were more clonally expanded and had lower generation probabilities than equally common non-associated chains. Most TCR sequences were observed very rarely across donors, whereas some public TCRs were present in many individuals. In this cohort, only TCR beta chains were sequenced, and detectable features were limited by the absence of alpha or paired-chain data. In the study, some 160 TCR beta chains were listed as associated with cytomegalovirus. The classifier was reported to diagnose cytomegalovirus status with high specificity and sensitivity in both the original cohort and the validation cohort. In an earlier analysis of roughly 500 of the donors, most TCR beta V segments appeared in productive rearrangements about 87% or about 30% of the time, broadly matching IMGT annotations. For the cohort, immune exposure information was limited to CMV serostatus. Because HLA typing was missing for some donors at each locus, association tests included only the typed subset. In vitro tests confirmed that three of the cytomegalovirus-associated TCR beta chains recognize cytomegalovirus antigens. Several of the top co-occurrence clusters appeared to be linked to parvovirus B19, influenza, CMV and Epstein-Barr virus, according to a later analysis. According to a later analysis, TCR association rates differed among HLA loci, with DRB1 alleles showing the most associated TCRs and HLA-C alleles showing the fewest. According to a later analysis, most CMV-associated TCR beta chains appeared to be HLA-restricted, and the HLA associations seemed to be driven largely by CMV exposure. According to the authors, the approach could potentially be generalized to other disease states and immunological phenotypes. A group of highly shared sequence variants was considered likely to be a technical artifact of the sequencing pipeline. A later genetic analysis associated a missense DCLRE1C variant with V-gene and J-gene trimming of TCR beta chains, and an independent cohort replicated the association. A further reported finding was that TCR beta sequences accurately predicted the HLA-A and HLA-B alleles for most subjects in the first cohort. Linkage disequilibrium might explain the correlated functional status among segregating V segments, but an unknown experimental factor could not be ruled out. Over 15 rarely observed V segments, including chromosome 9 orphons, were excluded from the earlier analysis of approximately 500 of the donors because counts were too low. Strong co-occurrence of HLA alleles, especially DR and DQ, made assigning TCR associations to individual alleles difficult. In a later analysis, more than 15,000 TCR beta sequences were associated with specific HLA alleles at a false discovery rate of 0.05. The 87-base-pair reads could not distinguish some IMGT-functional V segments, including TRBV6-2 and TRBV6-3, so those segments were excluded.

The cohort was made up of roughly 670 healthy bone marrow donors. At the time of sampling, every cohort member was nominally healthy, though immune exposures that went unrecorded were likely present. The donor tested CMV seronegative and was one of the 352 seronegative cohort members. Each donor provided a peripheral blood sample, and peripheral blood mononuclear cells were used for TCR beta sequencing. Genomic DNA extraction from the blood cell samples was performed with the Qiagen DNeasy Blood Extraction Kit. Of note for this clone: Its antigen is not yet known. Per-base quality was not reported, and no clone a single base away is much larger than it.

The library was obtained by the immunoSEQ multiplex PCR assay. For the multiplex PCR, a mixture combining 60 forward primers for TCR Vbeta segments and 13 reverse primers for TCR Jbeta segments was used. Amplification of the CDR3 region of rearranged TCR beta genes was performed with a multiplex PCR assay on genomic DNA. On the Illumina HiSeq System, the amplified TCR beta libraries were sequenced as 87-base-pair reads. The authors' pipeline ran thus. Across the 700 or so repertoires, a later analysis counted approximately 75 million unique TCR beta chains, roughly 11 million of which were shared by at least two donors. Raw reads were error-corrected and collapsed into unique sequences by a nearest-neighbor algorithm in which closely related sequences were merged to remove PCR and sequencing errors. Alignment of CDR3 sequences to IMGT reference sequences was used to assign V, D and J gene segments. For a sequence to be retained, at least a six-nucleotide match to both a V gene segment and a J gene segment was required. Rearrangements were called productive when the CDR3 lacked stop codons and stayed in frame with V and J; all others were non-productive. Following IMGT convention, CDR3 was defined as the stretch from the second conserved V-encoded cysteine to the conserved J-encoded phenylalanine. Sequences without an unambiguous match to a single V gene segment were excluded from the earlier analysis of approximately 560 of the donors. An earlier analysis of over 450 of the donors classified V segments as functional when productive rearrangements were above 56.7% and as segregating when the standard deviation between donors was above 5%. A statistical classification framework was built for diagnosing cytomegalovirus status from the catalog of TCR beta chain sequences. In a later analysis, TCR nucleotide sequences were compared against IMGT/GENE-DB human TR gene sequences so that V and J genes could be assigned. The TCRdist pipeline was used in a later analysis to assign CDR3 sequences and most-parsimonious VDJ recombination scenarios. In a later analysis, each TCR beta chain was defined by its CDR3 amino acid sequence together with its V-gene family, and reads without a unique V-gene family were excluded. To address suspected cross-contamination and a sequencing artifact, a later analysis removed 450 to 700 highly shared, low-generation-probability nucleotide sequences. For each public chain, a later analysis derived a clonal expansion index from normalized ranks of inferred template counts within each repertoire. In a later analysis, generation probabilities were computed using a VDJ recombination model fitted to out-of-frame rearrangements, and the results were checked against IGoR. Hypergeometric tests were used in a later analysis to score TCR-TCR, TCR-HLA and TCR-CMV co-occurrence, with a repertoire-size bias correction applied to the TCR pairs. To estimate false discovery rates, a later analysis permuted the HLA or CMV assignments 20 times. In a later analysis, co-occurring TCRs were grouped using DBSCAN, with TCRdist sequence similarity added in when clustering inside HLA-allele-positive subsets. Repertoires with fewer than 30,000 or more than 120,000 public chains were left out of co-occurrence clustering, as were about 5 repertoires with anomalous nucleotide sharing. TCRdb re-hosts the immuneACCESS table, in-frame sequences only. Its copies lack some clones; in the studies checked, an unresolved V gene accounts for under half of them, and the cause for the rest is not known. V, J and clone size were drawn from that table, and D and trimming were deduced from the DNA. A total of 110,000 or so clones appear in this sample, 82% of them only once. The top ten clonotypes cover just under 2.5% of the sample.

CDR1 and CDR2 are drawn from the germline V gene: SGHDN, FVKESK. Deletion took 1 base off V and 13 bases off J, with a span of 18 bases between the germline ends. From cysteine to phenylalanine, the CDR3 is 14 amino acids long. The read is trimmed to its CDR3 DNA, 42 bases read in frame from base 1. The rearranged segments are TRBV14 and TRBJ2-3; tentative D gene TRBD2, with 5 bases matching. The receptor was derived from a woman aged 18-35 years in good health and CMV-seronegative. The specimen was PBMCs. The CDR3 reads as follows: CASSQGKGTSREYF. The nucleotide sequence is TGTGCCAGCAGCCAAGGAAAGGGAACTAGTCGGGAGTATTTT. Extended through the reference TRBV14 and TRBJ2-3 proteins, this CDR3 yields the full variable domain: EAGVTQFPSHSVIEKGQTVTLRCDPISGHDNLYWYRRVMGKEIKFLLHFVKESKQDESGMPNNRFLAERTGGTYSTLKVQPAELEDSGVYFCASSQGKGTSREYFGPGTRLTVL.